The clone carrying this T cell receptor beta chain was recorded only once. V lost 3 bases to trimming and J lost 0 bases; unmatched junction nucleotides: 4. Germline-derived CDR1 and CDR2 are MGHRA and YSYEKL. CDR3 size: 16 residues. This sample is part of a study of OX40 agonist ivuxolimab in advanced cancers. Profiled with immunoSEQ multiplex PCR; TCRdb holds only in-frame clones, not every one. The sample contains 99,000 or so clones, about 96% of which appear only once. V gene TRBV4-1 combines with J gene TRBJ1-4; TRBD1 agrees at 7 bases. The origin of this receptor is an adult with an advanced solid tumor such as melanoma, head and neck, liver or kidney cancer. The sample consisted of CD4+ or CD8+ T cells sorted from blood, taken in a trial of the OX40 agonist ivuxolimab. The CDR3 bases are TGCGCCAGCAGCCAGGGACAGCGTCCAACTAATGAAAAACTGTTTTTT. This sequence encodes CASSQGQRPTNEKLFF.